This T cell receptor (beta chain) is from a study of OX40 agonist ivuxolimab in advanced cancers. Study-wide background: Subjects had a mean age of roughly 57 years, with a range of roughly 23 to 79; just over 80% were male. Study conclusions and caveats: Clones of CD4+ and CD8+ blood T cells grew by week 6 at doses of 0.1 to 3.0 mg/kg. The specificity for antigen of the expanded peripheral T cells was not determined.

The CDR3 runs to 13 residues. Germline CDR1 is SGHDN and CDR2 is FVKESK. Trimming cost V 7 bases and J 6 bases, with 12 bases left between them. As concerns this clone: Its cognate antigen is unknown.

The assay was immunoSEQ multiplex PCR, and TCRdb's table has in-frame clones only and misses some. Here the sample spans about 24,000 clones, roughly 77% being singletons. This chain connects TRBV14 to TRBJ2-2, with TRBD2 as a possible D gene (6 bases). This TCR was sampled from an adult with an advanced solid tumor such as melanoma, head and neck, liver or kidney cancer. Sequenced here: CD4+ or CD8+ T cells sorted from blood, sampled in a trial of the OX40 agonist ivuxolimab. CDR3 amino acids: CASTGVGPGELFF. The CDR3 bases are TGTGCCAGCACGGGGGTAGGACCCGGGGAGCTGTTTTTT.